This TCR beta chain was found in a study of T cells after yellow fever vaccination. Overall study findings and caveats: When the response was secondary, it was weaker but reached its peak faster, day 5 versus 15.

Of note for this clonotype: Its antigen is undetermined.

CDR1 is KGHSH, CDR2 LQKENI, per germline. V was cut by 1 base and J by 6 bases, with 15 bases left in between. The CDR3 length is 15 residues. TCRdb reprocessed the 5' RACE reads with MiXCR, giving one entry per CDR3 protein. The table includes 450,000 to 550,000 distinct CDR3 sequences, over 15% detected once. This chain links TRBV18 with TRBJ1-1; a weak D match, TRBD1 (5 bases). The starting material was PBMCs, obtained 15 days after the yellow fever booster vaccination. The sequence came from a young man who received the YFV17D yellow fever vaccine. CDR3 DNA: TGTGCCAGCTCACCACTCTGGGATCAGGGCGCTGAAGCTTTCTTT. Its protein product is CASSPLWDQGAEAFF.